Listed below are T cell receptor beta chains from one sample, sequenced in a study of breast tumors, draining lymph nodes, adjacent tissues. In TCRdb, the multiplex PCR reads were re-called with MiXCR into one record per CDR3 protein. The table records 70,000 to 85,000 distinct CDR3 sequences, approximately 19% of them present only once. Sequences were obtained from axillary lymph node tissue. Receptor source: a female donor with breast cancer. Some clones in this sample may be carry-over from other donors' samples. Each CDR3 is given without its conserved first and last residue.

>TRBJ1-2|TRBV2
ASSPNLGYGYT
>TRBJ2-1|TRBV20-1
SAQAVGGGPYNEQF
>TRBJ2-6|TRBV12-3/TRBV12-4
ASSLGPGANVLT
>TRBJ2-2|TRBV24-1
ATSDRRGQGTGELF
>TRBJ2-1|TRBV13
ASSRGRGYGVNNEQF
>TRBJ1-2|TRBV6-1
ASSDQPGTGYGYT
>TRBJ2-7|TRBV27
ASSLSPSYEQY
>TRBJ2-4|TRBV20-1
SAGLQREALAKNIQY
>TRBJ2-7|TRBV4-1
ASSQEATYEQY
>TRBJ2-7|TRBV6-5
ASSQGQGAREQY
>TRBJ2-3|TRBV11-2
ASSSSRRGGTDTQY
>TRBJ2-7|TRBV5-1
ASSSGTSYEQY
>TRBJ1-2|TRBV5-1
ASSRPGGRDGYT
>TRBJ2-3|TRBV2
ASTLAGVKGTQY
>TRBJ2-7|TRBV20-1
SATLSAVPSYEQY
>TRBJ2-7|TRBV28
ASSFLGLAGDHEQY
>TRBJ2-5|TRBV6-1
ASSEGLAGVVETQY
>TRBJ2-7|TRBV5-1
ASRQVLTNNEQY
>TRBJ2-1|TRBV11-1
ASSQPSGGLNEQF
>TRBJ2-1|TRBV20-1
SRETGGPSIEQF
>TRBJ2-5|TRBV7-6
ASSLGGTPETQY
>TRBJ2-7|TRBV20-1
SADRLASGYEQY
>TRBJ1-2|TRBV7-2
ASSQGQGGHGYT
>TRBJ2-1|TRBV27
VSSAGLEGNNEQF
>TRBJ2-7|TRBV7-2
ASSLMAGTGAYEQY
>TRBJ2-3|TRBV28
ASSSPSTVTSTDTQY
>TRBJ1-1|TRBV19
ASSIDAVNTEAF
>TRBJ2-7|TRBV7-6
ASSLSQDPYEQY
>TRBJ1-2|TRBV6-1
ASSEGFNYGYT
>TRBJ2-1|TRBV9
ASSVAYGTGAYVGQF
>TRBJ2-7|TRBV5-4
ASRQDGPYEQY
>TRBJ1-1|TRBV4-2
ASSEEGTGSQAF
>TRBJ2-5|TRBV12-3/TRBV12-4
ASKGISGETQY
>TRBJ2-7|TRBV12-3/TRBV12-4
ASSLSGYDEQY
>TRBJ2-3|TRBV20-1
SARGGHTDTQY
>TRBJ1-4|TRBV5-1
ASRNDWGNEKLF
>TRBJ2-7|TRBV4-1
ASSQVFRAGGYEQY
>TRBJ2-2|TRBV29-1
SVAGTSGRYTGELF
>TRBJ1-1|TRBV5-6
ASFWGAGNTEAF
>TRBJ2-2|TRBV10-2
ASRTTGTGETGELF
>TRBJ2-2|TRBV9
ASSPAGSHGSTGELF
>TRBJ2-1|TRBV19
ASSIGHGEQF
>TRBJ2-1|TRBV12-3/TRBV12-4
ASSFAYYNEQF
>TRBJ2-3|TRBV25-1
ASNGGFADTQY
>TRBJ1-2|TRBV9
ASNVGGIANYGYT
>TRBJ2-4|TRBV20-1
SASGSPEQGIA
>TRBJ1-2|TRBV10-3
AISPGELYGYT
>TRBJ2-1|TRBV15
ATFEMGRNEQF
>TRBJ1-2|TRBV6-5
ASRWTGGEYGYT
>TRBJ2-3|TRBV19
ASSMTSSTDTQY
>TRBJ2-1|TRBV20-1
SARDLGGARSSYNEQF
>TRBJ2-1|TRBV12-3/TRBV12-4
ASSLRAGVNEQF
>TRBJ2-7|TRBV30
ASNRGSNYEQY
>TRBJ2-1|TRBV20-1
SAQLAGTGNEQF
>TRBJ2-5|TRBV6-2/TRBV6-3
ASSYSSGVGEETQY